This T cell receptor beta chain is drawn from a study of metastatic and nonmetastatic thyroid tumors. On the study more broadly: Repertoires from blood and tumor or nodule tissue of malignant and benign thyroid patients were compared.

Findings of the study overall: Significantly higher TCR beta diversity was reportedly seen in malignant thyroid tumors than benign nodules, in blood and tumor.

This clone has more than one count but fewer than ten. Its antigen is still unknown. Source study methods: In papillary thyroid cancer, a distant-metastasis classifier was built using CDR3 differences across clinicopathological groups. Through MiXCR, TCRdb re-clonotyped the PCR reads. What appears here as the V and J calls and clone size reflects TCRdb's work, not the paper's. The table has a few thousand clones, less than 35% seen once; the top ten hold around a quarter. Germline V lookup: CDR1 KGHSH, CDR2 LQKENI. V was shortened by 1 base and J by 3 bases, with 10 bases between the two germline ends. This CDR3 spans 15 amino acids. Among the patients, none had received any treatment before thyroid surgery.

V and J are TRBV18 and TRBJ1-3; tentatively, D is TRBD1 (5 bases). The TCR comes from a female donor with papillary thyroid cancer or a benign thyroid nodule (not recorded which). Some clones in this sample may be carry-over from other donors' samples. The sample taken for sequencing was adjacent normal tissue. CDR3 in amino acids: CASSPRQGGGNTIYF. The CDR3 DNA sequence: TGTGCCAGCTCACCACGCCAGGGTGGTGGAAACACCATATATTTT.